One and the same sample provided the 5 T cell receptor beta chains below, sequenced in a study of shared clonotypes between healthy human individuals. Generated by immunoSEQ multiplex PCR, the TCRdb table keeps only in-frame clones and is missing some. The table lists millions of clones, approximately 94% of them singletons, with around 1.1% in the top ten. CD45RO negativity and positive selection for CCR7 defined naive CD8 cells, a population that excluded terminally differentiated effector memory CD45RA+ cells. The sequenced material came from naive CD8+ T cells sorted from blood. The receptors shown here come from a man younger than 35 in good health.

The chain has TRBV10-1 and TRBJ2-7, with TRBD1 matching over 7 bases. The CDR3 consists of 17 residues. Germline trimming cut 0 bases from V and 3 bases from J; bases unmatched to any gene: 11. Germline V gene lookup returns CDR1 WNHNN and CDR2 SYGVQD (reference sequence). CDR3 residues: CASSESTLGQQFYEQYF. Written as DNA, the CDR3 is TGCGCCAGCAGTGAGTCGACTCTGGGACAGCAGTTCTACGAGCAGTACTTC.

The chain uses TRBV14 and TRBJ2-1; the D gene could be TRBD1 or TRBD2 (5 bases each). Germline CDR1 reads SGHDN; CDR2 reads FVKESK. The CDR3 has 17 amino acids. The ends were cut back, 5 bases at V and 5 bases at J, with 22 bases in the middle. The CDR3: CASSARDPLVRHNEQFF. For the CDR3, the DNA is TGTGCCAGCAGCGCCCGGGACCCCCTTGTGAGGCACAATGAGCAGTTCTTC.

J is TRBJ1-2 and V is TRBV14; perhaps TRBD1 as D (5 bases). V lost 0 bases to trimming and J lost 0 bases, with 17 bases between them. The CDR3 contains 18 residues. Looked up from germline, CDR1 is SGHDN and CDR2 is FVKESK. Here the CDR3 reads CASSQDPSSGTTNYGYTF. CDR3 DNA: TGTGCCAGCAGCCAAGACCCTAGCTCGGGGACTACTAACTATGGCTACACCTTC. The full variable domain, completed using reference TRBV14 and TRBJ1-2, is EAGVTQFPSHSVIEKGQTVTLRCDPISGHDNLYWYRRVMGKEIKFLLHFVKESKQDESGMPNNRFLAERTGGTYSTLKVQPAELEDSGVYFCASSQDPSSGTTNYGYTFGSGTRLTVV.

This clone was recorded only once. The gene calls are TRBV2 and TRBJ2-2, with D unclear. Germline CDR1 and CDR2: SNHLY and FYNNEI. The V end lost 4 bases, the J end lost 0 bases, and 12 bases lay between the germline ends. CDR3 length: 16 residues. The CDR3 bases are TGTGCCAGCAGTGGCCCCGCGAGCCCGAACACCGGGGAGCTGTTTTTT. Translation gives CASSGPASPNTGELFF.

The V gene is TRBV27, the J gene TRBJ1-5; 9 nucleotides align to TRBD1. Germline V gene sequence: CDR1 MNHEY, CDR2 SMNVEV (reference sequence). CDR3 length: 14 amino acids. Germline trimming cut 6 bases from V and 3 bases from J; bases unmatched to any gene: 3. In DNA form, the CDR3 reads TGTGCCAGCAGGGGACAGGGATTCAATCAGCCCCAGCATTTT. Amino acid sequence: CASRGQGFNQPQHF.